This TCR beta chain was observed in a study of cytomegalovirus exposure and HLA in healthy donors. Study-level results: A cluster of highly shared sequence variants was likely a sequencing artifact.

In the PCR, 60 Vbeta and 13 Jbeta primers were used. Assay: immunoSEQ multiplex PCR; the TCRdb copy retains only in-frame clones and omits some. Of around 230,000 clones listed, more than 70% are singletons. A remark on this clone: The antigen is unknown.

Germline CDR1 SGHRS, CDR2 YFSETQ. V gave up 4 bases and J gave up 6 bases, with 11 bases separating them. This CDR3 is 13 amino acids long. Sequencing input: PBMCs. The V call is TRBV5-1, the J call TRBJ1-5; D call uncertain. This TCR derives from a boy younger than 18 in good health and CMV-seronegative. The DNA for the CDR3 is TGCGCCAGCAGCAGCGGGGAAGGTCAGCCCCAGCATTTT. Its translation is CASSSGEGQPQHF.